This is a list of T cell receptor beta chains from one sample in a study of blood T cells in healthy people across ages. TCRdb redid the calling of the 5' RACE reads with MiXCR, one entry per CDR3 protein. This table has some 880,000 distinct CDR3 sequences, around 36% appearing once. Sequencing was carried out using blood. These receptors were obtained from a man between 18 and 35 years old in good health. The CDR3 runs from the conserved cysteine through the conserved F or W. The D gene is left open where the match is weak. Clone size is given for some rows only: seen once, a few or many times, or a class if the clone is expanded.

j_call	d_call	clone_size	v_call	cdr3_nt	cdr3_aa
TRBJ1-3	TRBD1	NA	TRBV12-3/TRBV12-4	TGTGCCAGCAGTTTCGGACAGGGCGGAAACACCATATATTTT	CASSFGQGGNTIYF
TRBJ2-1	NA	once	TRBV5-1	TGCGCCAGCAGCTTGGCCCTTGGAACCCCTACCTACAATGAGCAGTTCTTC	CASSLALGTPTYNEQFF
TRBJ1-5	NA	NA	TRBV7-8	TGTGCCAGCAGCCCCGAGGACGGTCGCAATCAGCCCCAGCATTTT	CASSPEDGRNQPQHF
TRBJ1-6	NA	many	TRBV20-1	TGCAGTGCCGAAGCGGGATCCGAGGTCTCACCCCTCCACTTT	CSAEAGSEVSPLHF
TRBJ2-4	NA	few	TRBV27	TGTGCCAGCAGTTCCACGGACCGAGCCAAAAACATTCAGTACTTC	CASSSTDRAKNIQYF
TRBJ2-1	TRBD2	NA	TRBV12-3/TRBV12-4	TGTGCCAGCAACGGCGGGGGGTACCATGAGCAGTTCTTC	CASNGGGYHEQFF
TRBJ2-3	TRBD1	NA	TRBV4-3	TGCGCCAGCAGCCCCCTGTCGGACAGGGGGCTTGAGTCAGATACGCAGTATTTT	CASSPLSDRGLESDTQYF
TRBJ2-2	NA	NA	TRBV2	TGTGCCAGCAGGCCCCCGTCCGTCAGGGAGCTGTTTTTT	CASRPPSVRELFF
TRBJ2-1	TRBD2	NA	TRBV6-5	TGTGCCAGCAGTTTCCAGCTAGCGGGGGGGGAGCAGTTCTTC	CASSFQLAGGEQFF
TRBJ2-1	TRBD2	NA	TRBV7-8	TGTGCCAGCAGCTTAGTGAGACTAGCGGGGTTCAATGAGCAGTTCTTC	CASSLVRLAGFNEQFF
TRBJ2-1	TRBD2	few	TRBV9	TGTGCCAGCAGCGGGACTAGCGGGGGGGCTTATGAGCAGTTCTTC	CASSGTSGGAYEQFF
TRBJ1-4	NA	few	TRBV7-9	TGTGCCAGCAGCCCCGCGGTTGGGCCCAGGGATGAAAAACTGTTTTTT	CASSPAVGPRDEKLFF
TRBJ1-1	NA	few	TRBV4-1	TGCGCCAGCATCTTACGTGAAGGCCTGAACACTGAAGCTTTCTTT	CASILREGLNTEAFF
TRBJ2-3	NA	many	TRBV12-3/TRBV12-4	TGTGCCAGCAGCCTTAGTCGGACAGATACGCAGTATTTT	CASSLSRTDTQYF
TRBJ1-2	NA	many	TRBV20-1	TGCAGTGCCCCGCCAGGATCCGTGCGCGGCTACACCTTC	CSAPPGSVRGYTF
TRBJ1-1	TRBD1	NA	TRBV4-3	TGCGCCAGCAGCCAAGATGAACACAGGGGGGCCGTGAACACTGAAGCTTTCTTT	CASSQDEHRGAVNTEAFF
TRBJ1-5	TRBD1	few	TRBV30	TGTGCCTGGAGTGTGGACAGGGGTGGACAGCCCCAGCATTTT	CAWSVDRGGQPQHF
TRBJ2-5	NA	NA	TRBV2	TGTGCCAGCACCAGGGAAGAGACCCAGTACTTC	CASTREETQYF
TRBJ1-2	NA	NA	TRBV18	TGTGCCAGCTCACCAAAATCACAGGGATACGGCTACACCTTC	CASSPKSQGYGYTF
TRBJ1-5	NA	NA	TRBV4-3	TGCGCCGGCAGCCAAGAATATCAACAGGGATATCAGCCCCAGCATTTT	CAGSQEYQQGYQPQHF
TRBJ1-2	NA	NA	TRBV6-2/TRBV6-3	TGTGCCAGCAGGCCCGATTCCCGGAGCGGCTACACCTTC	CASRPDSRSGYTF
TRBJ2-7	NA	few	TRBV7-2	TGTGCCAGCAGCTTGGGACAAGAGGGCGAGCAGTACTTC	CASSLGQEGEQYF
TRBJ2-5	NA	NA	TRBV2	TGTGCCAGCAGTGAACTTGGCAACAGGGCTTTGGAGCAGTACTTC	CASSELGNRALEQYF
TRBJ2-1	NA	NA	TRBV4-2	TGTGCCAGCAGCCACGTGACTGCAAGCTCCTTCAATGAGCAGTTCTTC	CASSHVTASSFNEQFF
TRBJ2-3	TRBD1	many	TRBV4-3	TGCGCCAGCAGCCCATTTGGGGGACAGGACACAGATACGCAGTATTTT	CASSPFGGQDTDTQYF
TRBJ2-1	TRBD2	NA	TRBV7-6	TGTGCCAGCAGCTTTGGGGTAGCGGGGGTATACAATGAGCAGTTCTTC	CASSFGVAGVYNEQFF
TRBJ2-7	TRBD2	NA	TRBV15	TGTGCCACCAGCCTAGGGCTAGCGGGATCCTACGAGCAGTACTTC	CATSLGLAGSYEQYF
TRBJ1-1	NA	NA	TRBV7-9	TGTGCCAGCACCCAATCCAGGGGAACCCAAGCCTTTAACACTGAAGCTTTCTTT	CASTQSRGTQAFNTEAFF
TRBJ2-1	TRBD2	NA	TRBV9	TGTGCCAGCAGCGTAGTCGGGGGGTCTGTTCCCTACAATGAGCAGTTCTTC	CASSVVGGSVPYNEQFF
TRBJ2-6	NA	NA	TRBV29-1	TGCAGCGTTGAAGATGGGGCCCCACGCTCTGGGGCCAACGTCCTGACTTTC	CSVEDGAPRSGANVLTF
TRBJ2-5	NA	many	TRBV7-9	TGTGCCACCCCAAAGTCGGGCGGTAATATGCAGGAGACCCAGTACTTC	CATPKSGGNMQETQYF
TRBJ2-5	NA	many	TRBV4-2	TGTGCCAGCAGCCAAGATCTTTTAGAGACCCAGTACTTC	CASSQDLLETQYF
TRBJ1-2	NA	few	TRBV20-1	TGCAGTGCTAGAGAAACAGGGTATGGCTACACCTTC	CSARETGYGYTF
TRBJ2-5	TRBD2	NA	TRBV7-6	TGTGCCAGCAGCCGAAAGGGACTAGCGGGGGTGAATACCCGTCAAGAGACCCAGTACTTC	CASSRKGLAGVNTRQETQYF
TRBJ1-1	NA	many	TRBV20-1	TGCAGTGCTAGTGGGGCCTTGACGGAGATGAACACTGAAGCTTTCTTT	CSASGALTEMNTEAFF
TRBJ2-1	TRBD2	NA	TRBV3-1	TGTGCCAGCAGCACTCTAGCGGGGAAATACAATGAGCAGTTCTTC	CASSTLAGKYNEQFF
TRBJ1-5	TRBD1	NA	TRBV20-1	TGCAGTGCTAGAGGTGGGAGAGCAGGGGGCGCGTGGGGGGGCAATCAGCCCCAGCATTTT	CSARGGRAGGAWGGNQPQHF
TRBJ1-6	NA	NA	TRBV27	TGTGCCAGCAGTCAGCTGGAGTATTCACCCCTCCACTTT	CASSQLEYSPLHF
TRBJ1-1	NA	few	TRBV19	TGTGCCAGTAGTATAGGACTCACTGAAGCTTTCTTT	CASSIGLTEAFF
TRBJ2-6	TRBD2	NA	TRBV5-1	TGCGCCAGCAGCTCGAGCGGGACGAGCTCTGGGGCCAACGTCCTGACTTTC	CASSSSGTSSGANVLTF
TRBJ2-3	NA	many	TRBV6-5	TGTGCCAGCAGTCAGGAGGAGTCCACAGATACGCAGTATTTT	CASSQEESTDTQYF
TRBJ2-1	NA	NA	TRBV6-1	TGTGCCAGCAGTGTCCAGGTAACCCAAGAGACCCAGTTCTTC	CASSVQVTQETQFF
TRBJ2-2	NA	NA	TRBV20-1	TGCAGTGCCCTCCCGGGCAACACCGGGGAGCTGTTTTTT	CSALPGNTGELFF
TRBJ2-1	TRBD2	NA	TRBV7-2	TGTGCCAGCAGCTCCAGGGGGGCTAGCGGGGTATACAATAAGCAGTTCTTC	CASSSRGASGVYNKQFF
TRBJ1-1	TRBD1	few	TRBV12-3/TRBV12-4	TGTGCCAGCAGCAAAGACAGGGCGGGGTGGGGAGCTTTCTTT	CASSKDRAGWGAFF
TRBJ2-1	TRBD1	NA	TRBV4-3	TGCGCCAGCAGCCAAGATTATGGACAGGGACTTTACAATGAGCAGTTCTTC	CASSQDYGQGLYNEQFF
TRBJ2-5	NA	many	TRBV20-1	TGCAGTGCTAGTCACCTACCTACCCAAGAGACCCAGTACTTC	CSASHLPTQETQYF
TRBJ2-1	TRBD1	NA	TRBV3-1	TGTGCCAGCAGCCAAGACCCGACAGGGTCCCTGATATCATACAATGAGCAGTTCTTC	CASSQDPTGSLISYNEQFF
TRBJ2-3	TRBD2	many	TRBV7-3	TGTGCCAGCAGCTCCTTGACTAGCGGGAGGGGAGATACGCAGTATTTT	CASSSLTSGRGDTQYF
TRBJ1-2	NA	NA	TRBV28	TGTGCCAGCAGTTGGGAAGGGTTAGCGGGCTATGGCTACACCTTC	CASSWEGLAGYGYTF